The clone carrying this TCR beta chain came up many times. V shed 2 bases and J shed 8 bases, with 15 bases lying between them. This CDR3 spans 14 amino acids. Germline CDR1 and CDR2: PRHDT and FYEKMQ (reference sequence). Time point reported: newly diagnosed GD, antithyroid drugs for less than 3 months. PBMC-extracted RNA yielded the TCR library. Patients came from an endocrinology department in Xi'an, China. The sample belongs to a study of regulatory T cells in long-lasting Graves disease. Relying on iRepertoire HTBI primers and Arm-PCR of CDR3 regions, the team built TCR beta libraries. TCRdb itself ran the multiplex PCR reads through MiXCR, one entry per CDR3 protein. The repertoire consists of about half a million distinct CDR3 sequences, with around 12% occurring once and the leading ten covering roughly 8.9%. These data were also filed under a second study, of T cells in Graves' hyperthyroidism and ophthalmopathy. That paper states: When ophthalmopathy did not progress within 18 months, Graves' hyperthyroidism was considered stable. The majority of expanded thyroid clonotypes above 0.001 also appeared in blood.

The sequence came from a woman in her 30s with Graves disease. Sequencing was performed on peripheral blood mononuclear cells (PBMCs), taken at new diagnosis, from a patient treated with antithyroid drugs. The rearrangement joins TRBV13 to TRBJ2-5, with D tentatively TRBD1 or TRBD2 (5 bases each). The CDR3, as DNA: TGTGCCAGCAGCTTATGGGACCCCGGGAAAACCCAGTACTTC. Translated: CASSLWDPGKTQYF.